This T cell receptor beta chain comes out of a study of vaccination and CD4 T cells after COVID-19. This clonotype showed up just a few times. Its antigen is unidentified. Sequencing of the DNA from cultured CD4+ T cells was carried out with the Oncomine TCR Beta short-read assay. TCRdb re-analysed the PCR reads in MiXCR, keeping a single row per CDR3 protein. The table has about 16,000 distinct CDR3 sequences, around three fifths seen once; the top ten hold approximately 7.4%. Regarding treatment: roughly 11-day PBMC culture with coronavirus spike peptide pools or control peptides (ViraFEST assay). The CDR3 has 15 amino acids. Germline-derived CDR1 and CDR2 are SGHTA and FQGNSA. Between the trimmed V and J ends, which lost 2 bases and 0 bases, there was a span of 10 bases.

The sequenced material came from CD4+ T cells from blood, cultured in vitro. J is TRBJ2-5 and V is TRBV7-2; D not resolved. The sequence came from a human donor who had recovered from COVID-19. The CDR3 coding sequence is TGTGCCAGCAGCTTACTACGGGCGTACCAAGAGACCCAGTACTTC. It encodes CASSLLRAYQETQYF.